Listed here are 32 T cell receptor beta chains from one sample, sequenced in a study of T cell repertoires in cytomegalovirus infection. TCRdb reprocessed the reads with MiXCR, giving one entry per CDR3 protein. The profile covers hundreds of thousands of distinct CDR3 sequences, with roughly 30% appearing a single time and 13% taken by the ten largest. The antigens of these receptors remain unknown. Sequenced material: cultured CD8+ T cells from PBMCs, taken from culture after CMV antigen stimulation. The origin of the receptors is a human donor in good health (CMV status not recorded). Some clones in this sample may be carry-over from other donors' samples.

There are a few counts of this clonotype. This sequence joins TRBV6-2 or TRBV6-3 and TRBJ2-3; 8 bases agree with TRBD2. This CDR3 region has 13 residues. Looked up from germline, CDR1 is MNHEY and CDR2 is SVGEGT. V shed 10 bases and J 5 bases; nucleotides not matched to a gene: 8. This CDR3 reads CATLGGGQDTQYF. CDR3 nucleotide sequence: TGTGCCACTCTCGGGGGGGGGCAAGATACGCAGTATTTT.

This clonotype was counted a few times. The J gene is TRBJ2-5, the V gene TRBV12-3 or TRBV12-4, with TRBD2 matching over 11 bases. V dropped 4 bases and J dropped 5; count of bases not matched to a gene: 6. The CDR3 runs to 15 residues. The DNA of the CDR3 is TGTGCCAGCAGTTCGGGTAGCGGGGGGGGTGAGACCCAGTACTTC. It translates to CASSSGSGGGETQYF.

This clonotype was detected only a few times. The V and J genes are TRBV6-5 and TRBJ2-1, with D possibly matching TRBD1 (5 bases). This CDR3 contains 17 residues. V lost 2 bases and J 6 bases, leaving 20 bases between the germline ends. Germline V lookup: CDR1 MNHEY, CDR2 SVGAGI. CDR3 protein: CASSYRNPFDSGNEQFF. The CDR3 region has the DNA TGTGCCAGCAGTTACCGAAACCCTTTTGACAGTGGCAATGAGCAGTTCTTC.

The chain's CDR3 is CASSYLRTKSDYTF. In DNA form, the CDR3 reads TGTGCCAGCAGCTACCTTAGGACCAAGAGTGACTACACCTTC. The chain uses TRBV6-2 or TRBV6-3 and TRBJ1-2; D unclear. V was pared by 6 bases and J by 10 bases, with 21 bases between. CDR3 length: 14 residues. Germline V gene sequence: CDR1 MNHEY, CDR2 SVGEGT.

This clonotype came up once. The chain joins TRBV24-1 to TRBJ2-7; 7 bases align to TRBD1. There are 16 residues in the CDR3. Germline V CDR1 and CDR2: KGHDR, SFDVKD. V shed 3 bases and J 5 bases; nucleotides not matched to a gene: 12. The CDR3 nucleotides are TGTGCCACCAGTGATCAGACAGGGATCCTTAAGGACGAGCAGTACGTC. This gives the protein CATSDQTGILKDEQYV.

There are many counts of this clonotype. The V gene is TRBV7-3, the J gene TRBJ2-3; no firm D call. Germline V CDR1 and CDR2: SGHTA, FQGTGA. V lost 6 bases, J lost 1 base, and 17 bases lay in between. This CDR3 has 16 amino acids. CDR3 sequence: CASRPLVDLGTDTQYF. The CDR3 DNA is TGTGCCAGCAGGCCACTTGTGGATCTCGGCACAGATACGCAGTATTTT.

J is TRBJ1-1 and V is TRBV7-9; D is undetermined. Trimming removed 5 bases from V and 0 bases from J, with 7 bases in between. The CDR3 spans 13 residues. Germline V gene sequence: CDR1 SEHNR, CDR2 FQNEAQ (reference sequence). CDR3 in DNA: TGTGCCAGCAGCCAAGCTATGAACACTGAAGCTTTCTTT. The encoded protein is CASSQAMNTEAFF.

This chain links TRBV7-9 with TRBJ1-2; D is uncertain. The CDR3 length is 14 residues. Germline lookup yields CDR1 SEHNR and CDR2 FQNEAQ (reference sequence). V lost 4 bases, J lost 2 bases, and 11 bases lay in between. CDR3 sequence: CASSSPDWNYGYTF. CDR3 DNA sequence: TGTGCCAGCAGCTCCCCGGACTGGAACTATGGCTACACCTTC. The variable domain in full, with the rest retrieved from reference TRBV7-9 and TRBJ1-2, is DTGVSQNPRHKITKRGQNVTFRCDPISEHNRLYWYRQTLGQGPEFLTYFQNEAQLEKSRLLSDRFSAERPKGSFSTLEIQRTEQGDSAMYLCASSSPDWNYGYTFGSGTRLTVV.

The chain couples TRBV4-1 to TRBJ1-1; TRBD1 might be the D (5 bases). V shed 2 bases and J shed 6 bases, with 13 bases lying between them. The CDR3 spans 14 residues. Germline V lookup: CDR1 MGHRA, CDR2 YSYEKL. The CDR3 loop is CASSQSPRVPEAFF. The DNA for the CDR3 is TGCGCCAGCAGCCAATCACCCAGGGTACCTGAAGCTTTCTTT.

In regard to this clonotype: The junction and the germline gene differ at one end; a read error may be behind it. V is TRBV12-3 or TRBV12-4 and J is TRBJ2-1; D ambiguous. This CDR3 contains 16 residues. CDR3 in amino acids: CVSSFPESAINNEQFF. DNA for the CDR3: TGTGTCAGCAGTTTTCCGGAATCGGCCATTAACAATGAGCAGTTCTTC.

The V gene is TRBV12-3 or TRBV12-4, the J gene TRBJ2-2, with D possibly matching TRBD2 (6 bases). CDR3 length equals 15 residues. Trimming pared 6 bases from V and 3 bases from J, leaving 14 bases between. CDR3: CASSLGTFYTGELFF. CDR3 DNA sequence: TGTGCCAGCAGCCTCGGGACTTTTTACACCGGGGAGCTGTTTTTT.

This clonotype has just a few counts. The chain links TRBV6-1 to TRBJ2-2; 7 nucleotides line up with TRBD1. The V and J ends lost 7 bases and 2 bases, in that order; junction bases with no gene match: 1. Germline loops: CDR1 MNHNS, CDR2 SASEGT. The CDR3 contains 13 residues. The CDR3 nucleotides read TGTGCCAGCAAGGGGGCTAACACCGGGGAGCTGTTTTTT. It yields the protein CASKGANTGELFF.

This clonotype has ten or more counts. The V call is TRBV7-6, the J call TRBJ2-7; the D gene could be TRBD1 or TRBD2 (5 bases each). V was trimmed by 0 bases and J by 1 base, leaving 10 bases between them. Germline CDR1 reads SGHVS; CDR2 reads FNYEAQ. The CDR3 is 15 amino acids. This CDR3 is CASSLAPGPSYEQYV. The CDR3 region has the DNA TGTGCCAGCAGCTTAGCTCCGGGACCGTCCTACGAGCAGTACGTC.

This clonotype has just a few counts. This rearrangement joins TRBV5-5 to TRBJ1-4; D perhaps matches TRBD1 (6 bases). CDR1 and CDR2 (germline): SGHKS, YYEKEE (reference sequence). The CDR3 is 15 amino acids. V lost 4 bases to trimming and J lost 0 bases, with 10 bases between them. This chain's CDR3 is CASSPGQTTNEKLFF. CDR3 bases: TGTGCCAGCAGCCCAGGACAGACAACTAATGAAAAACTGTTTTTT.

V gene TRBV4-3 combines with J gene TRBJ2-5; D unclear. Germline CDR1 LGHNA, CDR2 YSLEER. The CDR3 sequence is 16 residues long. V lost 0 bases and J lost 2, with 13 bases in between. The chain's CDR3 is CASSQESAAPQETQYF. Here the CDR3 DNA reads TGCGCCAGCAGCCAAGAAAGCGCGGCACCACAAGAGACCCAGTACTTC.

This clonotype was recorded at least ten times. The chain carries TRBV7-2 and TRBJ2-3; a weak D match, TRBD1 (5 bases). Trimming cost V 2 bases and J 2 bases, with 20 bases left between them. The CDR3 length is 18 residues. Germline assignment: CDR1 SGHTA and CDR2 FQGNSA. Written as DNA, the CDR3 is TGTGCCAGCAGCTTAATCTATGGTGGGCAGGGCAACACAGATACGCAGTATTTT. Translated: CASSLIYGGQGNTDTQYF.

V gene TRBV2 combines with J gene TRBJ1-5, with D possibly matching TRBD1 (5 bases). Germline V lookup: CDR1 SNHLY, CDR2 FYNNEI. Trimming left V 5 bases short and J 4 bases short, with 21 bases between. The CDR3 is made up of 17 amino acids. In DNA form, the CDR3 reads TGTGCCAGCAGTTTCCTGGGGGACCCTCTCGAAAATCAGCCCCAGCATTTT. Its translation: CASSFLGDPLENQPQHF.

V usage is TRBV5-6 and J usage is TRBJ2-7, with 10 bases aligning to TRBD1. The length of the CDR3 is 16 residues. CDR1 is SGHDT, CDR2 YYEEEE, per germline. V shed 2 bases, J shed 2 bases, and the junction held 7 bases outside the gene matches. In DNA form, the CDR3 reads TGTGCCAGCAGCTTAACGGGACAGGGGTCCACCTACGAGCAGTACGTC. It translates to CASSLTGQGSTYEQYV.

The rearrangement links TRBV27 to TRBJ1-2; tentative D call: TRBD1 (6 bases). CDR1 is MNHEY, CDR2 SMNVEV, per germline (reference sequence). This CDR3 is built from 17 residues. V was cut by 5 bases and J by 5 bases, with 24 bases left in between. CDR3 in amino acids: CASSPAGQGTSRYGYTF. In DNA form, the CDR3 reads TGTGCCAGCAGTCCAGCGGGACAAGGGACGTCTAGGTATGGCTACACCTTC.

V usage is TRBV6-6 and J usage is TRBJ2-7; 12 bases are shared with TRBD2. J lost 6 bases, V lost 6 bases, and 12 bases had no gene match. This CDR3 comprises 16 residues. CDR1 and CDR2 from the germline V gene are MNHNY and SVGAGI (reference sequence). CDR3 DNA: TGTGCCAGCAGCCCTGGGACTAGCGGGCGCCGGGGCGAGCAGTACGTC. This translates into CASSPGTSGRRGEQYV.

CDR3 in amino acids: CASSYSRARGSSYEQYV. The CDR3 nucleotides are TGTGCCAGCAGTTACTCCCGGGCGCGGGGGAGCTCCTACGAGCAGTACGTC. The rearrangement uses TRBV6-6 and TRBJ2-7; TRBD2 aligns across 7 bases. The CDR3 totals 17 residues. CDR1 MNHNY and CDR2 SVGAGI come from the germline V gene (reference sequence). After removal of 0 bases from V and 0 bases from J, the junction contained 8 bases not matched to a gene.

This clonotype was observed many times. The gene calls are TRBV7-9 and TRBJ2-1, with unresolved D. The germline CDR1 and CDR2 sequences are SEHNR and FQNEAQ (reference sequence). The CDR3 is 13 amino acids. The V end was cut by 5 bases, the J end by 3 bases, with 8 bases between. The CDR3 region is CASSTRHYNEQFF. The CDR3 DNA reads TGTGCCAGCAGCACTCGACACTACAATGAGCAGTTCTTC.

There are a few counts of this clonotype. J is TRBJ2-1 and V is TRBV12-3 or TRBV12-4, with 14 bases that match TRBD2. With V trimmed by 4 bases and J by 7 bases, 18 bases remained unmatched. This CDR3 comprises 20 residues. The CDR3 spells CASSYNLYSTSGGAKNEQFF. DNA for the CDR3: TGTGCCAGCAGTTATAATCTATATTCGACTAGCGGGGGGGCGAAGAATGAGCAGTTCTTC.

This clonotype was found a few times. The V and J genes are TRBV6-1 and TRBJ1-5, with D tentatively TRBD1 (6 bases). Trimming stripped 5 bases from V and 0 bases from J, with 17 bases between. This CDR3 contains 17 residues. Per the germline V gene, CDR1 is MNHNS and CDR2 is SASEGT. The CDR3 sequence is CASSTPGATYSNQPQHF. The CDR3 nucleotides are TGTGCCAGCAGTACTCCGGGGGCTACCTATAGCAATCAGCCCCAGCATTTT.

The V call is TRBV15, the J call TRBJ2-7; TRBD2 matches 10 bases. Germline CDR1 LNHNV, CDR2 YYDKDF (reference sequence). With 1 base clipped from V and 2 bases from J, the junction kept 8 bases outside the gene matches. The CDR3 has 17 residues. The DNA for the CDR3 is TGTGCCACCAGCAGAGCAACCCTAGCGGGGGTCGCCTACGAGCAGTACGTC. It specifies CATSRATLAGVAYEQYV.

J is TRBJ2-1 and V is TRBV15, with a possible D match to TRBD2 (6 bases). This CDR3 region has 11 residues. The V end was cut by 8 bases, the J end by 12 bases, with 14 bases between. Germline V lookup: CDR1 LNHNV, CDR2 YYDKDF (reference sequence). Written as DNA, the CDR3 is TGTGCCACCCCGTCGGTGGGGGGGCAGTTCTTC. It yields the protein CATPSVGGQFF.

This clonotype was observed many times. J is TRBJ2-7 and V is TRBV6-1, with TRBD2 as a possible D gene (6 bases). Trimming cost V 3 bases and J 5 bases, with 17 bases left between them. The CDR3 is 15 amino acids. Germline V lookup: CDR1 MNHNS, CDR2 SASEGT. The CDR3 loop reads CASSDRSTEGHEQYF. CDR3 nucleotides: TGTGCCAGCAGTGACCGGTCAACGGAGGGCCACGAGCAGTACTTC.

This clonotype was seen repeatedly, ten times or more. The chain links TRBV6-6 to TRBJ2-1, with D hard to call. Germline V gene data show CDR1 as MNHNY and CDR2 as SVGAGI (reference sequence). The CDR3 length is 15 residues. Trimming pared 2 bases from V and 0 bases from J, leaving 8 bases between. The CDR3 loop reads CASSYGLGSYNEQFF. CDR3 in DNA: TGTGCCAGCAGTTACGGGTTGGGCTCCTACAATGAGCAGTTCTTC.

This clonotype turned up a few times. The chain joins TRBV7-9 to TRBJ2-2; D is uncertain. Looked up from germline, CDR1 is SEHNR and CDR2 is FQNEAQ (reference sequence). V shed 6 bases and J shed 5 bases, with 16 bases lying between them. The CDR3 runs to 15 residues. The DNA for the CDR3 is TGTGCCAGCAGTTTGAAGGGCCCCCCTACCGGGGAGCTGTTTTTT. This codes for CASSLKGPPTGELFF.

This chain connects TRBV5-4 to TRBJ2-7, with D tentatively TRBD1 or TRBD2 (5 bases each). V lost 4 bases and J 5 bases, leaving 16 bases between the germline ends. This CDR3 has 14 residues. Germline values: CDR1 SGHNT, CDR2 YYREEE (reference sequence). CDR3 DNA sequence: TGTGCCAGCAGCCCCGGGGCTTACGACGACGAGCAGTACTTC. This translates into CASSPGAYDDEQYF.

This clonotype has only a few counts. The gene calls are TRBV6-5 and TRBJ2-5, with 11 positions matching TRBD2. V was clipped by 6 bases and J by 5 bases; unmatched bases: 14. CDR3 size: 17 residues. CDR1 is MNHEY, CDR2 SVGAGI, per germline. CDR3 nucleotides: TGTGCCAGCAGGCCCGGGAGTCTAGCGGGGGGACGGGAGACCCAGTACTTC. This sequence encodes CASRPGSLAGGRETQYF.

This clonotype was seen many times. The V gene is TRBV14, the J gene TRBJ2-1; D is unclear. The CDR3 contains 16 residues. V was shortened by 1 base and J by 6 bases, with 16 bases between the two germline ends. Germline loops: CDR1 SGHDN, CDR2 FVKESK. CDR3 nucleotide sequence: TGTGCCAGCAGCCAAGGCATGGCCTACCCACCCAATGAGCAGTTCTTC. Its translation is CASSQGMAYPPNEQFF.